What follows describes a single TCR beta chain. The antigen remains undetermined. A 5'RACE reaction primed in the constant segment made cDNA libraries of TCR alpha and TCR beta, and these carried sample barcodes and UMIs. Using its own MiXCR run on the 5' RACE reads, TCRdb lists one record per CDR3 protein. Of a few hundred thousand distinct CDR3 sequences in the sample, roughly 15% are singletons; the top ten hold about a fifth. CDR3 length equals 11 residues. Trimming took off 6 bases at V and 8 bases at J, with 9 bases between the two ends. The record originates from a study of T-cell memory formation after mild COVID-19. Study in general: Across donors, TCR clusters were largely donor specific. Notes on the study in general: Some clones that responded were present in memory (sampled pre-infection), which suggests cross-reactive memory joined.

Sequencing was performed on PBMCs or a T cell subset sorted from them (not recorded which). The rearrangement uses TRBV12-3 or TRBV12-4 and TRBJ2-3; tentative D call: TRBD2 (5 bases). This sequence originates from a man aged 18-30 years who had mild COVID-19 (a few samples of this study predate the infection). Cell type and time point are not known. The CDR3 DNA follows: TGTGCCAGCAGCCCGAGCGGTACGCAGTATTTT. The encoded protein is CASSPSGTQYF.